The 11 T cell receptor beta chains listed next were all sequenced from one sample in a study of beta chain features in type 1 diabetes. Expressed TCRB transcripts were sequenced, since all the RNA that had been isolated was reverse transcribed. Method: immunoSEQ multiplex PCR; TCRdb's copy keeps in-frame clones and lacks some. Here the sample spans about 900,000 clones, 17% being singletons. Sequenced material: naive CD4+ T cells from blood. These receptors came from a woman younger than 30 in good health.

This clone occurred a few times. The V call is TRBV7-9, the J call TRBJ2-3; 10 bases align to TRBD1. The CDR3 length is 16 residues. In germline, CDR1 is SEHNR, CDR2 FQNEAQ (reference sequence). Trimming cost V 5 bases and J 2 bases; bases outside gene matches: 7. The chain's CDR3 is CASSRDRGLYTDTQYF. DNA for the CDR3: TGTGCCAGCAGCCGAGACAGGGGGCTCTACACAGATACGCAGTATTTT.

The chain recombines TRBV19 with TRBJ2-1; D is unresolved. Germline assignment: CDR1 LNHDA and CDR2 SQIVND (reference sequence). This CDR3 has 13 amino acids. Trimming left V 2 bases short and J 9 bases short, with 11 bases between. CDR3: CASSITVVSEQFF. CDR3 nucleotide sequence: TGTGCCAGTAGTATAACCGTCGTCTCTGAGCAGTTCTTC.

The chain recombines TRBV6-1 with TRBJ2-7; 9 positions match TRBD2. Germline lookup yields CDR1 MNHNS and CDR2 SASEGT. V trimming: 6 bases; J trimming: 1 base; junction bases outside the gene matches: 7. The CDR3 consists of 15 residues. The CDR3 coding sequence is TGTGCCAGCAGCCTTCGGACTAGCGTGTCCTACGAGCAGTACTTC. Translation: CASSLRTSVSYEQYF.

The chain uses TRBV28 and TRBJ1-4; possible D gene TRBD1, 5 bases. This CDR3 is 12 amino acids long. From germline, CDR1 is MDHEN and CDR2 SYDVKM. Between the trimmed V and J ends, which lost 6 bases and 7 bases, there was a span of 9 bases. CDR3 in DNA: TGTGCCAGCAGCGGGAGGGGTGAAAAACTGTTTTTT. Translation: CASSGRGEKLFF.

This rearrangement joins TRBV5-4 to TRBJ2-6; D possibly corresponds to TRBD2 (6 bases). There are 19 residues in the CDR3. Trimming left V 4 bases short and J 1 base short, with 21 bases between. Germline V CDR1 and CDR2: SGHNT, YYREEE (reference sequence). The CDR3 nucleotides read TGTGCCAGCAGCAATTTGGCACGGGGACTCAGATCTGGGGCCAACGTCCTGACTTTC. Amino acid sequence: CASSNLARGLRSGANVLTF.

The rearrangement uses TRBV27 and TRBJ2-3, with D possibly being TRBD1 or TRBD2 (6 bases each). Trimming shortened V by 7 bases and J by 0 bases, and 29 bases separated the two germline ends. The CDR3 has 20 residues. Germline CDR1 and CDR2: MNHEY and SMNVEV (reference sequence). CDR3 region: CASKRAGRGLLHYSTDTQYF. In DNA, the CDR3 is TGTGCCAGCAAACGCGCGGGCAGGGGACTTTTGCATTACAGCACAGATACGCAGTATTTT.

This clone was seen a few times. The chain combines TRBV7-3 with TRBJ2-1; 8 bases are a match to TRBD2. With 4 bases clipped from V and 5 bases from J, the junction kept 4 bases outside the gene matches. Germline V gene sequence: CDR1 SGHTA, CDR2 FQGTGA. The CDR3 has 14 amino acids. DNA of the CDR3: TGTGCCAGCAGCTCCGGGACTAGTAACAATGAGCAGTTCTTC. This codes for CASSSGTSNNEQFF.

This chain connects TRBV5-1 to TRBJ2-6; tentatively, D is TRBD2 (6 bases). The germline gives CDR1 SGHRS, CDR2 YFSETQ. With 6 bases removed from V and 4 bases from J, the gap between germline ends came to 14 bases. The CDR3 spans 15 residues. CDR3 nucleotides: TGCGCCAGCAACCCGGGGGATGGCGGGGCCAACGTCCTGACTTTC. This translates into CASNPGDGGANVLTF.

The table lists this clone with a count of one. This chain uses TRBV7-8 with TRBJ1-2, with 9 bases lining up with TRBD1. The CDR3 covers 16 residues. From germline, CDR1 is SGHVS and CDR2 FQNEAQ. The trim removed 5 bases at V and 6 bases at J, leaving 13 bases unmatched. CDR3: CASSLITGGLIDGYTF. The DNA for the CDR3 is TGTGCCAGCAGCCTTATAACAGGGGGCTTAATTGATGGCTACACCTTC.

This clone was seen a handful of times. The chain carries TRBV11-2 and TRBJ2-1; 12 bases align to TRBD2. Germline CDR1 SGHAT, CDR2 FQNNGV. This CDR3 is 16 amino acids long. Trimming cost V 1 base and J 8 bases; bases outside gene matches: 6. CDR3 amino acids: CASSLGGLAGIYEQFF. CDR3 sequence (DNA): TGTGCCAGCAGCTTAGGAGGACTAGCGGGAATATATGAGCAGTTCTTC.

Only a few counts were recorded for this clone. The gene calls are TRBV4-2 and TRBJ2-1; 8 nucleotides line up with TRBD1. Per germline, CDR1 LGHNA and CDR2 YNFKEQ. Trimming removed 0 bases from V and 5 bases from J; junction bases left unmatched: 6. The CDR3 has 16 residues. The CDR3 sequence is CASSQDRGQVNNEQFF. The CDR3 DNA sequence: TGTGCCAGCAGCCAAGATCGGGGACAGGTTAACAATGAGCAGTTCTTC.